This is a list of T cell receptor beta chains from one sample in a study of CD8 T cells in Susac syndrome. One entry per CDR3 protein, called by TCRdb with MiXCR from the immunoSEQ multiplex PCR reads. The top ten hold around 0.13% of the sample, which has some 170,000 distinct CDR3 sequences, 90% to 95% seen once. Sequencing was done on a sample of CD4+ T cells from PBMCs. These TCRs come from a human donor in good health. Each CDR3 is given with its conserved first and last residue. A D gene is named only where the DNA matches it firmly. Clone sizes are given selectively: once, few, many, or a class where the clone is expanded.

clone size,J gene,V gene,CDR3 length,D gene,CDR3 DNA,CDR3 protein
NA,TRBJ1-5,TRBV12-3/TRBV12-4,13,NA,TGTGCCAGCAGTTTATCCAGGGCTCCGCCCCAGCATTTT,CASSLSRAPPQHF
NA,TRBJ2-2,TRBV7-2,16,NA,TGTGCCAGCAGCTTAGCGGGGGGGCGTAACACCGGGGAGCTGTTTTTT,CASSLAGGRNTGELFF
NA,TRBJ1-3,TRBV5-1,15,TRBD1,TGCGCCAGCAGCAATACAGGGGGTAGCGAAAACACCATATATTTT,CASSNTGGSENTIYF
NA,TRBJ1-1,TRBV7-3,17,NA,TGTGCCAGCAGCTCCCAAGGGCTACAGGGCTTGAACACTGAAGCTTTCTTT,CASSSQGLQGLNTEAFF
NA,TRBJ1-6,TRBV12-5,11,NA,TGTGCTAGTGGTTTGGAGTCAACCCTCCACTTT,CASGLESTLHF
once,TRBJ1-1,TRBV20-1,11,NA,TGCAGTGCTAGAGATGCGGGTGAAGCTTTCTTT,CSARDAGEAFF
NA,TRBJ2-3,TRBV29-1,11,NA,TGCAGCGTCTTAACCACAGATACGCAGTATTTT,CSVLTTDTQYF
NA,TRBJ1-2,TRBV13,14,TRBD1,TGTGCCAGCAGCTCCGGGACAGGGCGATATGGCTACACCTTC,CASSSGTGRYGYTF
once,TRBJ2-1,TRBV11-1,11,NA,TGTGCCAGCAGCCTGTTCAATGAGCAGTTCTTC,CASSLFNEQFF
once,TRBJ1-5,TRBV12-3/TRBV12-4,15,TRBD1,TGTGCCAGCAGTTTACCGACAGGGGGCAATCAGCCCCAGCATTTT,CASSLPTGGNQPQHF
NA,TRBJ2-7,TRBV12-5,14,NA,TGTGCTAGTGCCATCGGGACCTTTTCCTACGAGCAGTACTTC,CASAIGTFSYEQYF
NA,TRBJ2-2,TRBV7-9,14,TRBD2,TGTGCCAGCAGCTACTCCGGGACTACGGGGGAGCCGTTTTTT,CASSYSGTTGEPFF
few,TRBJ2-7,TRBV20-1,12,NA,TGCAGTGCTATACCTGGGACTTACGAGCAGTACTTC,CSAIPGTYEQYF
few,TRBJ2-5,TRBV7-2,13,TRBD2,TGTGCCAGCAGCCCCCAGGGCGGGGGGACCCAGTACTTC,CASSPQGGGTQYF
NA,TRBJ2-5,TRBV6-1,16,TRBD2,TGTGCCAGCACCACTAATATAGCGGGGGTAGGGGAGACCCAGTACTTC,CASTTNIAGVGETQYF
NA,TRBJ1-2,TRBV6-6,14,TRBD1,TGTGCCAGCAGTATTCCGGGACAGCCCTATGGCTACACCTTC,CASSIPGQPYGYTF
NA,TRBJ2-5,TRBV5-1,14,NA,TGCGCCAGCAGCCGATTTGGTAGAGGCGAGACCCAGTACTTC,CASSRFGRGETQYF
NA,TRBJ2-3,TRBV5-1,15,TRBD2,TGCGCCAGCAGAGAGGCGGGGGATCCCACAGATACGCAGTATTTT,CASREAGDPTDTQYF
few,TRBJ2-7,TRBV29-1,13,NA,TGCAGCGTTGAAATTGGAGACAGCTACGAGCAGTACTTC,CSVEIGDSYEQYF
NA,TRBJ1-4,TRBV6-5,14,TRBD1,TGTGCCAGCAGACGGACAGGGGCGAGTGAAAAACTGTTTTTT,CASRRTGASEKLFF
NA,TRBJ2-6,TRBV2,14,NA,TGTGCCAGCAGTGCAGGACAGACGTCCAACGTCCTGACTTTC,CASSAGQTSNVLTF
NA,TRBJ2-5,TRBV4-2,17,TRBD2,TGTGCCAGCAGCCAAGATGGCCCTAGCGGGGGGGCGGAGACCCAGTACTTC,CASSQDGPSGGAETQYF
NA,TRBJ1-6,TRBV19,14,NA,TGTGCCAGTAGGGGACTCTCCTATAATTCACCCCTCCACTTT,CASRGLSYNSPLHF
NA,TRBJ2-6,TRBV5-1,17,TRBD1,TGCGCCAGCACCCGGGACAGGGGACTTTCGGGGGCCAACGTCCTGACTTTC,CASTRDRGLSGANVLTF
NA,TRBJ1-1,TRBV5-4,13,NA,TGTGCCAGCAGCCAGGACAGAGGCTCTGAAGCTTTCTTT,CASSQDRGSEAFF
once,TRBJ2-3,TRBV12-3/TRBV12-4,14,TRBD1,TGTGCCAGCAGTTTGGGGACAGGCACAGATACGCAGTATTTT,CASSLGTGTDTQYF
once,TRBJ1-2,TRBV29-1,15,TRBD1,TGCAGCGGGCCCCTGACAGGGACTCTTAACTATGGCTACACCTTC,CSGPLTGTLNYGYTF
once,TRBJ1-1,TRBV7-6,15,NA,TGTGCCAGCAGCTTGAACACAGGGAGGAACACTGAAGCTTTCTTT,CASSLNTGRNTEAFF
once,TRBJ2-1,TRBV28,13,NA,TGTGCCAGCAGGAACGACTACTATAATGAGCAGTTCTTC,CASRNDYYNEQFF
NA,TRBJ1-5,TRBV20-1,14,NA,TGCAGTGCTAGTGGGAATCGCGGCAATCAGCCCCAGCATTTT,CSASGNRGNQPQHF
NA,TRBJ2-5,TRBV2,15,TRBD2,TGTGCCAGCAGTGAGGGGACTAGCGGGAGAGGGACCCAGTACTTC,CASSEGTSGRGTQYF
NA,TRBJ2-5,TRBV5-1,15,NA,TGCGCCAGCAGCTTGTGGGTCGGGCCTCAAGAGACCCAGTACTTC,CASSLWVGPQETQYF
NA,TRBJ2-2,TRBV5-1,17,NA,TGCGCCAGCAGCTTGGATTTGGTCAGTGAGTACACCGGGGAGCTGTTTTTT,CASSLDLVSEYTGELFF
NA,TRBJ1-2,TRBV25-1,15,TRBD1,TGTGCCAGCAGTGAATTCACGACAGGGGGCTATGGCTACACCTTC,CASSEFTTGGYGYTF
NA,TRBJ1-6,TRBV30,12,NA,TGTGCCTGCGGGACACTGGATTCACCCCTCCACTTT,CACGTLDSPLHF
NA,TRBJ1-1,TRBV30,13,NA,TGTGCCTGGAGTAAGACCATGAACACTGAAGCTTTCTTT,CAWSKTMNTEAFF
NA,TRBJ1-3,TRBV5-6,12,NA,TGTGCCAGCTCATGGGACCGAAACACCATATATTTT,CASSWDRNTIYF
NA,TRBJ2-2,TRBV6-4,14,NA,TGTGCCAGCAGTGAACAGGGGAACACCGGGGAGCTGTTTTTT,CASSEQGNTGELFF
NA,TRBJ1-1,TRBV5-1,14,TRBD1,TGCGCCAGCAGCTTCCTAGACAGGGTCACTGAAGCTTTCTTT,CASSFLDRVTEAFF
NA,TRBJ2-3,TRBV3-1,16,TRBD2,TGTGCCAGCAGCCAAACTGCGGGGGGGGTCACAGATACGCAGTATTTT,CASSQTAGGVTDTQYF
NA,TRBJ2-6,TRBV7-9,18,NA,TGTGCCAGCAGCCGCCGGTGGACATCCCGTGGTGGTGCCAACGTCCTGACTTTC,CASSRRWTSRGGANVLTF
NA,TRBJ2-1,TRBV7-2,14,NA,TGTGCCAGCAGCTTAGGGACAGTTTGGAATGAGCAGTTCTTC,CASSLGTVWNEQFF
NA,TRBJ1-2,TRBV20-1,14,NA,TGCAGTGCCGAACAGGGTGGACCTAACTATGGCTACACCTTC,CSAEQGGPNYGYTF
NA,TRBJ2-4,TRBV2,15,NA,TGTGCCAGCATCAACCAAGGGGTGTCTAAAAACATTCAGTACTTC,CASINQGVSKNIQYF
NA,TRBJ2-7,TRBV6-1,13,NA,TGTGCCAGCAGTGCAGGCGGCCTCTACGAGCAGTACTTC,CASSAGGLYEQYF
NA,TRBJ2-7,TRBV7-3,15,TRBD1,TGTGCCAGCAGCGTAGCTGGACAGGGGATTCAGGAGCAGTACTTC,CASSVAGQGIQEQYF
once,TRBJ2-2,TRBV6-2/TRBV6-3,17,TRBD2,TGTGCCAGCAGTTACCTAGCGGGGGGGGTGAACACCGGGGAGCTGTTTTTT,CASSYLAGGVNTGELFF
NA,TRBJ1-1,TRBV7-2,14,NA,TGTGCCAGCAGCTTAGGGCAGGTCGACACTGAAGCTTTCTTT,CASSLGQVDTEAFF